Listed here are 23 T cell receptor beta chains from one sample, sequenced in a study of blood T cell repertoires in COVID-19. Measured with immunoSEQ multiplex PCR; TCRdb has only the in-frame clones, and not every one. Found here are hundreds of thousands of clones, 80% to 90% of them singletons; the top ten hold around 8%. Specimen: peripheral blood. The receptors were sampled from a woman aged 50 to 60 who had recovered from COVID-19.

In this sample, this clone turned up once. The genes are TRBV3-1 (or the pseudogene TRBV3-2) and TRBJ2-5, with TRBD1 as a possible D gene (5 bases). This CDR3 is 14 amino acids long. V was cut by 0 bases and J by 7 bases, with 12 bases left in between. CDR1 is LGHDT, CDR2 YNNKEL, per germline (reference sequence). The CDR3 DNA is TGTGCCAGCAGCCAAGATGAGACAGAACGGACCCAGTACTTC. Its translation: CASSQDETERTQYF.

The chain uses TRBV19 and TRBJ1-6; D might be TRBD1 (5 bases). The germline V gene has CDR1 LNHDA and CDR2 SQIVND (reference sequence). This CDR3 contains 15 residues. V lost 1 base and J lost 10, with 14 bases in between. In nucleotides, the CDR3 is TGTGCCAGTAGTATAGTTGGCAGGGAAAACTCACCCCTCCACTTT. Protein product: CASSIVGRENSPLHF.

The gene calls are TRBV5-6 and TRBJ2-7; TRBD1 agrees at 9 bases. Germline V CDR1 and CDR2: SGHDT, YYEEEE. The CDR3 has 15 amino acids. Trimming cost V 0 bases and J 3 bases; bases outside gene matches: 4. CDR3 residues: CASSLAGQGFYEQYF. The CDR3 nucleotides are TGTGCCAGCAGCTTGGCGGGACAGGGCTTCTACGAGCAGTACTTC.

The chain links TRBV4-3 to TRBJ2-7; tentatively, D is TRBD2 (5 bases). Trimming stripped 4 bases from V and 10 bases from J, with 20 bases between. Looked up from germline, CDR1 is LGHNA and CDR2 is YSLEER. This CDR3 contains 14 residues. The CDR3 spells CASSPVIGGFGQYF. CDR3 coding DNA: TGCGCCAGCAGCCCAGTCATTGGAGGTTTTGGCCAGTACTTC.

The chain joins TRBV10-1 to TRBJ2-3, with 8 bases fitting TRBD2. The CDR3 contains 16 residues. CDR1 WNHNN and CDR2 SYGVQD come from the germline V gene (reference sequence). J gave up 5 bases and V 4 bases, and 11 bases lay outside the gene matches. In nucleotides, the CDR3 is TGCGCCAGCAGTGGTAGGCCGCGGGGGGCTGGAGATACGCAGTATTTT. This sequence encodes CASSGRPRGAGDTQYF.

Turning to this clone: The same CDR3 arises from other DNA sequences in this sample as well. The chain employs TRBV18 and TRBJ2-3; D unclear. The CDR3 is made up of 13 amino acids. CDR1 and CDR2 from the germline V gene are KGHSH and LQKENI. Trimming removed 0 bases at V and 4 bases at J, with 5 bases between. The CDR3 is CASSPPASDTQYF. For the CDR3, the DNA is TGTGCCAGCTCACCACCGGCATCAGATACGCAGTATTTT.

The chain links TRBV28 to TRBJ2-2; no definite D call. Germline loops: CDR1 MDHEN, CDR2 SYDVKM. CDR3 length equals 14 residues. With 6 bases removed from V and 5 bases from J, the gap between germline ends came to 13 bases. CDR3 sequence: CASSRTASTGELFF. CDR3 in DNA: TGTGCCAGCAGCCGAACCGCGAGTACCGGGGAGCTGTTTTTT.

This rearrangement joins TRBV5-8 to TRBJ2-5, with D maybe TRBD1 (6 bases). Germline V gene sequence: CDR1 SGHTS, CDR2 YDEGEE. V was cut by 2 bases and J by 2 bases, with 10 bases left in between. The CDR3 spans 14 residues. CDR3 DNA sequence: TGTGCCAGCAGCTTATTGCAGGGGCAAGAGACCCAGTACTTC. It is translated as CASSLLQGQETQYF.

This chain connects TRBV7-2 to TRBJ2-3; D uncertain. The germline V gene has CDR1 SGHTA and CDR2 FQGNSA. Trimming pared 5 bases from V and 2 bases from J, leaving 8 bases between. There are 13 residues in the CDR3. The CDR3 sequence is CASSQQFTDTQYF. The CDR3 coding sequence is TGTGCCAGCAGCCAACAATTCACAGATACGCAGTATTTT.

The chain couples TRBV7-2 to TRBJ2-7, with no clear D. Trimming removed 1 base from V and 2 bases from J, with 12 bases in between. Germline loops: CDR1 SGHTA, CDR2 FQGNSA. The CDR3 has 15 amino acids. This CDR3 reads CASSLEVLPTYEQYF. The CDR3 nucleotides read TGTGCCAGCAGCTTAGAGGTACTACCGACCTACGAGCAGTACTTC.

The chain couples TRBV19 to TRBJ1-1; unclear D gene. Germline V gene sequence: CDR1 LNHDA, CDR2 SQIVND (reference sequence). The CDR3 spans 15 residues. Trimming cost V 3 bases and J 0 bases, with 11 bases left between them. The CDR3: CASSINSVMNTEAFF. For the CDR3, the DNA is TGTGCCAGTAGTATTAATTCAGTCATGAACACTGAAGCTTTCTTT.

The chain couples TRBV6-5 to TRBJ1-5; no clear D. Germline V gene data show CDR1 as MNHEY and CDR2 as SVGAGI. There are 14 residues in the CDR3. V was trimmed by 7 bases and J by 2 bases, leaving 12 bases between them. The CDR3 nucleotides read TGTGCCAGCATGGTGAGGGTGGGCAATCAGCCCCAGCATTTT. This codes for CASMVRVGNQPQHF.

V gene TRBV2 combines with J gene TRBJ1-5, with D perhaps matching TRBD1 (5 bases). Trimming cost V 6 bases and J 6 bases, with 12 bases left between them. This CDR3 region has 13 residues. CDR1 is SNHLY and CDR2 is FYNNEI in the germline V gene. The CDR3 reads CASRPRVSQPQHF. The DNA of the CDR3 is TGTGCCAGCAGACCCAGGGTGAGTCAGCCCCAGCATTTT.

The chain uses TRBV4-3 and TRBJ1-1; the D is unclear. CDR3 size: 19 residues. Trimming removed 0 bases from V and 1 base from J, with 21 bases in between. Germline V gene sequence: CDR1 LGHNA, CDR2 YSLEER. The CDR3 region has the DNA TGCGCCAGCAGCCAAGATCATGCAGGCAGAGTTAATAAGAACACTGAAGCTTTCTTT. The encoded protein is CASSQDHAGRVNKNTEAFF.

The rearrangement joins TRBV7-2 to TRBJ2-1, with 8 bases lining up with TRBD2. V shed 3 bases and J 5 bases; nucleotides not matched to a gene: 6. Germline CDR1 reads SGHTA; CDR2 reads FQGNSA. The CDR3 loop spans 15 amino acids. The CDR3, as DNA: TGTGCCAGCAGCTTCGGACTAGCTTTCAACAATGAGCAGTTCTTC. Translated: CASSFGLAFNNEQFF.

The chain has TRBV28 and TRBJ1-5; D is uncertain. Germline lookup yields CDR1 MDHEN and CDR2 SYDVKM. The CDR3 totals 12 residues. V gave up 4 bases and J gave up 7 bases, with 8 bases separating them. The CDR3 nucleotides are TGTGCCAGCAGTTCGTCCGGGCAGCCCCAGCATTTT. Translated: CASSSSGQPQHF.

The rearrangement uses TRBV4-3 and TRBJ2-1; TRBD2 matches 9 bases. Germline assignment: CDR1 LGHNA and CDR2 YSLEER. The ends lost 4 bases at V and 6 bases at J; junction bases unmatched: 7. The CDR3 consists of 15 residues. CDR3 sequence (DNA): TGCGCCAGCAGCCTGTTGCGGGGGGGCCTCAATGAGCAGTTCTTC. Encoded protein: CASSLLRGGLNEQFF.

This clone was counted a few times. The rearrangement uses TRBV28 and TRBJ1-2, with 11 bases lining up with TRBD1. Trimming removed 5 bases from V and 8 bases from J; junction bases left unmatched: 10. CDR3 length: 15 residues. Germline V CDR1 and CDR2: MDHEN, SYDVKM. CDR3 sequence: CASSPWTGGAGGYTF. DNA for the CDR3: TGTGCCAGCAGTCCGTGGACAGGGGGCGCGGGGGGCTACACCTTC.

V is TRBV28 and J is TRBJ1-5, with D tentatively TRBD1 (5 bases). The germline V gene has CDR1 MDHEN and CDR2 SYDVKM. The germline V and J ends were trimmed by 8 bases and 2 bases, with 16 bases remaining between them. This CDR3 has 15 amino acids. The CDR3 region is CASHSRGGGNQPQHF. The CDR3, as DNA: TGTGCCAGCCACTCCCGCGGGGGGGGCAATCAGCCCCAGCATTTT.

The chain recombines TRBV18 with TRBJ2-7, with 10 positions matching TRBD2. This CDR3 has 14 amino acids. The germline V gene has CDR1 KGHSH and CDR2 LQKENI. V shed 4 bases, J shed 7 bases, and the junction held 7 bases outside the gene matches. CDR3: CASSLSGGAWEQYF. The DNA of the CDR3 is TGTGCCAGCTCACTCAGCGGGGGGGCTTGGGAGCAGTACTTC.

A few counts support this clone. The chain combines TRBV18 with TRBJ2-2; 8 bases match TRBD1. Germline CDR1 and CDR2: KGHSH and LQKENI. The CDR3 loop spans 16 amino acids. V lost 1 base to trimming and J lost 3 bases; unmatched junction nucleotides: 4. The CDR3 nucleotides are TGTGCCAGCTCACCACTGCGGACAGGGTACACCGGGGAGCTGTTTTTT. Protein: CASSPLRTGYTGELFF.

This rearrangement joins TRBV9 to TRBJ2-1; D is unclear. Trimming removed 0 bases from V and 8 bases from J, with 9 bases in between. In germline, CDR1 is SGDLS, CDR2 YYNGEE. The CDR3 is made up of 13 amino acids. The CDR3 reads CASSVALAHEQFF. The CDR3 coding sequence is TGTGCCAGCAGCGTAGCTCTGGCTCATGAGCAGTTCTTC.

The chain joins TRBV10-3 to TRBJ2-5; maybe TRBD2 (7 bases). Germline V gene data show CDR1 as ENHRY and CDR2 as SYGVKD. V lost 0 bases, J lost 5 bases, and 16 bases lay in between. CDR3 length: 16 residues. The CDR3 loop reads CAISESAGAIGETQYF. The CDR3 DNA is TGTGCCATCAGTGAGTCTGCGGGGGCTATAGGGGAGACCCAGTACTTC.